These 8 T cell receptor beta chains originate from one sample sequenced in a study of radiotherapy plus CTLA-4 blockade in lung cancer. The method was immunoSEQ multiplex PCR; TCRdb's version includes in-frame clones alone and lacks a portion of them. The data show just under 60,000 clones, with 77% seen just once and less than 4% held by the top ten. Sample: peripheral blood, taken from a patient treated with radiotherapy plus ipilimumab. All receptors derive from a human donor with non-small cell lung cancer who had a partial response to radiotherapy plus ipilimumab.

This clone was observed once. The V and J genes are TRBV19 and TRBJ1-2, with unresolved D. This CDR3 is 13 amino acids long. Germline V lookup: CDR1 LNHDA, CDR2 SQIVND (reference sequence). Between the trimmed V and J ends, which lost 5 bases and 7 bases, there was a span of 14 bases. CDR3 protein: CASSPLPEGGYTF. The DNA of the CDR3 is TGTGCCAGTAGTCCCCTCCCGGAGGGTGGCTACACCTTC.

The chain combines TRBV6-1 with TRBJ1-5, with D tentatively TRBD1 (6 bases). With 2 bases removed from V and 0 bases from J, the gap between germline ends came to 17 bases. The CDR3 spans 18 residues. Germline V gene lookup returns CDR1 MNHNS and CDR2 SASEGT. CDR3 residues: CASSESLGGIGSNQPQHF. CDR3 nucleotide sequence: TGTGCCAGCAGTGAAAGTTTAGGGGGAATCGGTAGCAATCAGCCCCAGCATTTT.

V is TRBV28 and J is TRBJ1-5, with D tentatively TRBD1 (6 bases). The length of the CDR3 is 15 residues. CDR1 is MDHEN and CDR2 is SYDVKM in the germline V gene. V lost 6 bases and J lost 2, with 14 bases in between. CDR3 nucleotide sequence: TGTGCCAGCAGGCTCGAGGGGGGGGGCAATCAGCCCCAGCATTTT. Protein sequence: CASRLEGGGNQPQHF.

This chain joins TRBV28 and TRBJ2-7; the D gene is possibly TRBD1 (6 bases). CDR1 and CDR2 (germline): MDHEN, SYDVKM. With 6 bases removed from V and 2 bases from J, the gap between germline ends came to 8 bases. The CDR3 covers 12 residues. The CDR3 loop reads CASRGGAYEQYF. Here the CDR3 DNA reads TGTGCCAGCAGAGGGGGTGCCTACGAGCAGTACTTC.

The CDR3 is CASSSKQGRTDTQYF. CDR3 in DNA: TGTGCCAGCAGCTCAAAACAGGGAAGAACAGATACGCAGTATTTT. The chain joins TRBV5-4 to TRBJ2-3; TRBD1 might be the D (6 bases). CDR3 length equals 15 residues. The V end was cut by 3 bases, the J end by 3 bases, with 14 bases between. Per the germline V gene, CDR1 is SGHNT and CDR2 is YYREEE (reference sequence).

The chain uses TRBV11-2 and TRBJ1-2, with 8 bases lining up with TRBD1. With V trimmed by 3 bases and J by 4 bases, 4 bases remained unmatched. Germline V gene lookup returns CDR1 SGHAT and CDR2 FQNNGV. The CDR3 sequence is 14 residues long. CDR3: CASSFGTGAYGYTF. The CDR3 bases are TGTGCCAGCAGCTTTGGGACAGGTGCCTATGGCTACACCTTC.

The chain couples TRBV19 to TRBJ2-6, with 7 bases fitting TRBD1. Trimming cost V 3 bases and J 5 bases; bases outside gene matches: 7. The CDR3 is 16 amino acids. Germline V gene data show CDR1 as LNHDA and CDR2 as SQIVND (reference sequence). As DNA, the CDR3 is TGTGCCAGTAGTATCCGGGACAGCTTTAGGGCCAACGTCCTGACTTTC. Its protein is CASSIRDSFRANVLTF.

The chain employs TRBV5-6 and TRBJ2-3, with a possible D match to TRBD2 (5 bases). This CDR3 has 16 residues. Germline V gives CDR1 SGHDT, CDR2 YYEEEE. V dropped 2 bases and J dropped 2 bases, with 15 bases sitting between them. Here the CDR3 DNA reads TGTGCCAGCAGCTTTTCGGTTAGGGAGTCCACAGATACGCAGTATTTT. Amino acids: CASSFSVRESTDTQYF.